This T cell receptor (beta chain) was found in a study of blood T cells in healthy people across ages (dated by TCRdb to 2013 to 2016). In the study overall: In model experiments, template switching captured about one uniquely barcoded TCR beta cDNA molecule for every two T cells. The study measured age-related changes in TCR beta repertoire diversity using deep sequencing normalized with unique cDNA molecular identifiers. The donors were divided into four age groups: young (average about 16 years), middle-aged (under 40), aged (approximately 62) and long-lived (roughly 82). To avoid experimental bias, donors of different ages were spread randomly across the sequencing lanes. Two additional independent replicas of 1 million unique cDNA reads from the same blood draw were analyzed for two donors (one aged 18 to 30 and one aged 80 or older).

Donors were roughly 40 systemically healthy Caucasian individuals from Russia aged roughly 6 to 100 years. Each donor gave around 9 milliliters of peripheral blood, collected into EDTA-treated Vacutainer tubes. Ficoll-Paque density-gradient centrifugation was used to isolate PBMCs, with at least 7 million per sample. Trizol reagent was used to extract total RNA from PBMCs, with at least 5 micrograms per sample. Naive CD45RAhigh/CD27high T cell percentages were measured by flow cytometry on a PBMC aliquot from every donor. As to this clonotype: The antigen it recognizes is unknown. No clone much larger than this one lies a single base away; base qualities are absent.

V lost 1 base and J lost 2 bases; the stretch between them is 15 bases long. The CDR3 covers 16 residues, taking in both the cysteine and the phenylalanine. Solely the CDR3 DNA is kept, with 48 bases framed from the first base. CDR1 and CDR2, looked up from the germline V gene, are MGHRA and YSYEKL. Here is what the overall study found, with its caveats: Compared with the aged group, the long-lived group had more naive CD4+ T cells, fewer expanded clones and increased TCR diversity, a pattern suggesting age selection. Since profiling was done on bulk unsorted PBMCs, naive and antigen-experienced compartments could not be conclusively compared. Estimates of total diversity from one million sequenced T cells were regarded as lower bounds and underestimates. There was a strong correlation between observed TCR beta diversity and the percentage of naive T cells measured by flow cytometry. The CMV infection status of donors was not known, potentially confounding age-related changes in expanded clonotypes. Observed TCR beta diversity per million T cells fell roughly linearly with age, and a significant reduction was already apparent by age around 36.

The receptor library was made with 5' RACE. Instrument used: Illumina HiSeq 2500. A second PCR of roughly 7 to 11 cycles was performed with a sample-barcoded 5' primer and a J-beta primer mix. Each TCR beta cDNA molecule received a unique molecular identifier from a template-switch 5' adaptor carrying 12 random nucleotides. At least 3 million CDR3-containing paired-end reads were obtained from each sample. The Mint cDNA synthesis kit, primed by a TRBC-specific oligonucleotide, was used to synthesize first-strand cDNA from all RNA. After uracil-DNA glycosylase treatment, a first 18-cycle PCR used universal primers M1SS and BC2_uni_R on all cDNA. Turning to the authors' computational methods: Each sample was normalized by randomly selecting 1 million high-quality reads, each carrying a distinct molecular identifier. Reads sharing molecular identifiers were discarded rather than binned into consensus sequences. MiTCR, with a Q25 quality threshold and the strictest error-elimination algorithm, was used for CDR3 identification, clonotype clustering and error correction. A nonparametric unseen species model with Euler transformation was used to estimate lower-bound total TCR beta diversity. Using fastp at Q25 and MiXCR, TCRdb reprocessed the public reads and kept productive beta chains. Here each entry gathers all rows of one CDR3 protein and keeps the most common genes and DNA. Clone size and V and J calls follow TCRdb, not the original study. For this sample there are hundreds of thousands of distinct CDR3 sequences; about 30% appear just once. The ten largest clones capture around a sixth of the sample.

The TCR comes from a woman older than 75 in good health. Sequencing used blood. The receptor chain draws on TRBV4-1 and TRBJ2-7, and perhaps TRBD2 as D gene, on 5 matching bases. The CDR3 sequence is CASSQVWLADTYEQYF. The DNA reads TGCGCCAGCAGCCAAGTTTGGCTAGCCGACACCTACGAGCAGTACTTC.